The following is a TCR beta chain sequence with its context. As yet, its antigen is unknown. The sample comes from a study of OX40 agonist ivuxolimab in advanced cancers. Study overall: Aged roughly 20 to 79 with a mean of 60 years, they were about 83% male. Notes on the study in general: The mean number of expanded clones was higher in CD8+ T cells than in CD4+.

Researchers took blood at baseline, on cycle 4 day 1, and on cycle 7 day 1. Here immunoSEQ multiplex PCR was the method, and the copy in TCRdb shows in-frame clones only, minus some. The repertoire has around 80,000 clones, roughly 87% of them found once; the top ten carry around 3.2%. CDR1 is KGHSH, CDR2 LQKENI, per germline. The CDR3 extends over 17 amino acids. V lost 6 bases and J lost 0; bases outside the gene matches: 9. The sequencing here drew on CD4+ or CD8+ T cells sorted from blood, taken in a trial of the OX40 agonist ivuxolimab. The chain recombines TRBV18 with TRBJ2-5; 11 positions agree with TRBD2. This TCR derives from an adult with an advanced solid tumor such as melanoma, head and neck, liver or kidney cancer. The CDR3 DNA is TGTGCCAGCTCCCGTTCGACTAGCGGGGCGTACCAAGAGACCCAGTACTTC. Translation: CASSRSTSGAYQETQYF.